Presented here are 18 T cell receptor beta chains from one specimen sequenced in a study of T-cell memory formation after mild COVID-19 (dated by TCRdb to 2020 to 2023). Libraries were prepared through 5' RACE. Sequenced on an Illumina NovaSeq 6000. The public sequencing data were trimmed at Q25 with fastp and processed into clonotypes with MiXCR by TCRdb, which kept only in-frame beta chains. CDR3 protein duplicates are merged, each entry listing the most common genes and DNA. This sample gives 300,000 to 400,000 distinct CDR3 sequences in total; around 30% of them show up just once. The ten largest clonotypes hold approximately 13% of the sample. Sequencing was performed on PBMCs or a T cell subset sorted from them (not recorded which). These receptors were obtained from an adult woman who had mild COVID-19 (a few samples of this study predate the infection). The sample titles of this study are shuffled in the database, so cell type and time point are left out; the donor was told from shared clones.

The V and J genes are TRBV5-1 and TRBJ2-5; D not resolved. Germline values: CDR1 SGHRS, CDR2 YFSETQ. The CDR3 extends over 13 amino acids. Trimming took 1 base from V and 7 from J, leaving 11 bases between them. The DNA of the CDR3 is TGCGCCAGCAGCTTGACGCCCCCAGGGACCCAGTACTTC. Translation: CASSLTPPGTQYF. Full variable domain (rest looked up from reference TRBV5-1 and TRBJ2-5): KAGVTQTPRYLIKTRGQQVTLSCSPISGHRSVSWYQQTPGQGLQFLFEYFSETQRNKGNFPGRFSGRQFSNSRSEMNVSTLELGDSALYLCASSLTPPGTQYFGPGTRLLVL.

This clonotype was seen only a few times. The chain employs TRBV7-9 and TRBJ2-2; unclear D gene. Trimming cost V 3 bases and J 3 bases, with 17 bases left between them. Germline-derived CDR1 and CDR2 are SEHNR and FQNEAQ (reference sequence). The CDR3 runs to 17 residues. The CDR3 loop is CASSFKFEVPDTGELFF. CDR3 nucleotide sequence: TGTGCCAGCAGCTTTAAATTTGAGGTCCCGGACACCGGGGAGCTGTTTTTT.

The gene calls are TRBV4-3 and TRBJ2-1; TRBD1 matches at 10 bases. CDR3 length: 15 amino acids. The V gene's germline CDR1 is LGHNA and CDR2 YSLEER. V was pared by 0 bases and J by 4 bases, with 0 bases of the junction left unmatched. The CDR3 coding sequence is TGCGCCAGCAGCCAAGAGGGACAGGGGTACAATGAGCAGTTCTTC. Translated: CASSQEGQGYNEQFF.

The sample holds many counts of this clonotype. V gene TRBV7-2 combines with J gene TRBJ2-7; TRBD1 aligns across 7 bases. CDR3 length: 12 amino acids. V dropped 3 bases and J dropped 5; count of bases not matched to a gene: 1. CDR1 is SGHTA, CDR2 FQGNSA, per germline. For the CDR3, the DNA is TGTGCCAGCAGCTTGGACAGGCACGAGCAGTACTTC. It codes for CASSLDRHEQYF.

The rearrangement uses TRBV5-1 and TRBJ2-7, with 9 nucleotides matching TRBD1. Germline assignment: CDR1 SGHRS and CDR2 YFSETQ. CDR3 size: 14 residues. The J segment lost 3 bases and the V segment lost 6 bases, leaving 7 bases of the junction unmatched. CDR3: CASIPGTGSYEQYF. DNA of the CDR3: TGCGCCAGCATCCCGGGGACAGGGAGCTACGAGCAGTACTTC. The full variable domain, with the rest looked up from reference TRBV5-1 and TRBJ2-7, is KAGVTQTPRYLIKTRGQQVTLSCSPISGHRSVSWYQQTPGQGLQFLFEYFSETQRNKGNFPGRFSGRQFSNSRSEMNVSTLELGDSALYLCASIPGTGSYEQYFGPGTRLTVT.

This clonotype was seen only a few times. CDR3: CASSLGPPFKYNEQFF. For the CDR3, the DNA is TGTGCCAGCAGCCTGGGACCGCCATTCAAATACAATGAGCAGTTCTTC. This sequence joins TRBV7-9 and TRBJ2-1; the D gene could be TRBD1 or TRBD2 (5 bases each). This CDR3 region has 16 residues. The V gene's germline CDR1 is SEHNR and CDR2 FQNEAQ (reference sequence). Trimming removed 5 bases from V and 4 bases from J, with 18 bases in between.

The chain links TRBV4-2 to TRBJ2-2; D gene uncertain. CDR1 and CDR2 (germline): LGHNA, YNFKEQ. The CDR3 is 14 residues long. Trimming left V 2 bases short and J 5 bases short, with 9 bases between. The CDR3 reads CASSQQRYTGELFF. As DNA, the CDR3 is TGTGCCAGCAGCCAACAAAGATATACCGGGGAGCTGTTTTTT.

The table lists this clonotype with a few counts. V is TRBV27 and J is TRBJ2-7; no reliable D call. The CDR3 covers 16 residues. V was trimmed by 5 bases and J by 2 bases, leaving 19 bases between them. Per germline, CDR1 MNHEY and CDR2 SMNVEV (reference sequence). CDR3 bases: TGTGCCAGCAGTAACTCCCTAGGTCTTGGGACCTACGAGCAGTACTTC. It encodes CASSNSLGLGTYEQYF.

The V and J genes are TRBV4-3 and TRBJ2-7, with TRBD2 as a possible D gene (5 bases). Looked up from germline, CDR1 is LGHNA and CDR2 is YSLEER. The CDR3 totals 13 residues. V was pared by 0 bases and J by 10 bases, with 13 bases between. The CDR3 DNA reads TGCGCCAGCAGCCAAGAAAGGGTGAGGGAACAGTACTTC. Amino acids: CASSQERVREQYF.

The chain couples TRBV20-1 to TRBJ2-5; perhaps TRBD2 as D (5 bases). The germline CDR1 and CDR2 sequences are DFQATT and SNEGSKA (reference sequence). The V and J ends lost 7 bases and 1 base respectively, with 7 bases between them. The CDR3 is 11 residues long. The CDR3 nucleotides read TGCAGTGGGACTGCCCAAGAGACCCAGTACTTC. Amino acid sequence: CSGTAQETQYF.

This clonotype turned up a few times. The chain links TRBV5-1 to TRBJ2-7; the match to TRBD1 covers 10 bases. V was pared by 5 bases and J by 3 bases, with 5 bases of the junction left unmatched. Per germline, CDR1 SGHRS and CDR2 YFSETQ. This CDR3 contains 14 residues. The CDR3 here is CASRPGTGVYEQYF. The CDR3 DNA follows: TGCGCCAGCAGACCCGGGACAGGGGTCTACGAGCAGTACTTC.

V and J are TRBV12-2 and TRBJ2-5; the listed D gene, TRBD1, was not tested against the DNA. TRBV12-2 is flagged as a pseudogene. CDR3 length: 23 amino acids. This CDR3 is CASRLVGTGGLTCRLAGAETQYF. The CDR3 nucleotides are TGTGCAAGTCGCTTAGTCGGGACAGGGGGTCTCACATGCCGACTAGCGGGAGCAGAGACCCAGTACTTC.

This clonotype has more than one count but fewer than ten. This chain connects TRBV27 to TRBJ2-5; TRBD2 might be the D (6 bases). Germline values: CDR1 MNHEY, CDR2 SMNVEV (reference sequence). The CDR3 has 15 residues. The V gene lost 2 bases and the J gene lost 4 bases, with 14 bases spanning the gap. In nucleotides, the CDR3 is TGTGCCAGCAGTTTACAAGGGACTTGGGGAGAGACCCAGTACTTC. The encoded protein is CASSLQGTWGETQYF.

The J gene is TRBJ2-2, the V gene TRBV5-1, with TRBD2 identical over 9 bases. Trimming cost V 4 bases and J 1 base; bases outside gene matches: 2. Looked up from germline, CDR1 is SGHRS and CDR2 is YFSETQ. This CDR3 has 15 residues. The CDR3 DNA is TGCGCCAGCAGCACGACTAGCGGGAACACCGGGGAGCTGTTTTTT. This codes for CASSTTSGNTGELFF.

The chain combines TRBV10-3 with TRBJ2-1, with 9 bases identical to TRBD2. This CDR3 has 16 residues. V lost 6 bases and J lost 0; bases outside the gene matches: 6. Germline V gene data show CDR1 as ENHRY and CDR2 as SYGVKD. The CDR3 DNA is TGTGCCATCAGAGGAGTTAGCGGGAGCTCCTACAATGAGCAGTTCTTC. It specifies CAIRGVSGSSYNEQFF.

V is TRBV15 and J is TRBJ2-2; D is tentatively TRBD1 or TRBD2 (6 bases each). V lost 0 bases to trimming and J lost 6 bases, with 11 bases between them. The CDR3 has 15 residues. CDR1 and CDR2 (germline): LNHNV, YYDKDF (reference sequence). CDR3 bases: TGTGCCACCAGCAGAGATCTGGAGGGGGCCGGGGAGCTGTTTTTT. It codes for CATSRDLEGAGELFF. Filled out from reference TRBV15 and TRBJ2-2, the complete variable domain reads DAMVIQNPRYQVTQFGKPVTLSCSQTLNHNVMYWYQQKSSQAPKLLFHYYDKDFNNEADTPDNFQSRRPNTSFCFLDIRSPGLGDTAMYLCATSRDLEGAGELFFGEGSRLTVL.

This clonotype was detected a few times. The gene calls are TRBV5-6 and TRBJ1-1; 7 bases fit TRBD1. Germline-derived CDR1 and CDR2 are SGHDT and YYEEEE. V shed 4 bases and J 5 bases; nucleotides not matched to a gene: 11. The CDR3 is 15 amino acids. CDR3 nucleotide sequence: TGTGCCAGCAGCCTTCTTGCGACAGGGCCAACTGAAGCTTTCTTT. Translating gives CASSLLATGPTEAFF. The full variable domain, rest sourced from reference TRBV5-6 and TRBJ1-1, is DAGVTQSPTHLIKTRGQQVTLRCSPKSGHDTVSWYQQALGQGPQFIFQYYEEEERQRGNFPDRFSGHQFPNYSSELNVNALLLGDSALYLCASSLLATGPTEAFFGQGTRLTVV.

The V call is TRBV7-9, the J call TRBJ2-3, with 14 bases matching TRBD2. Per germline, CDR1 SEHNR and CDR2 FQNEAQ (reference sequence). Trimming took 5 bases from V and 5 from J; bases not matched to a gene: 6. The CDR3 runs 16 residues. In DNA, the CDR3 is TGTGCCAGCAGCCGACTAGCGGGGGGGCCGGGAGATACGCAGTATTTT. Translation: CASSRLAGGPGDTQYF.